This passage covers 13 T cell receptor beta chains from one sample sequenced in a study of T cell clones after liver transplantation. Here immunoSEQ multiplex PCR was the method, and the copy in TCRdb shows in-frame clones only, minus some. The sample has more than 75,000 clones, 65% to 85% seen once. The specimen was CD4+ T cells from blood, collected 45 to 46 months after liver transplant. These receptors were collected from a human patient who received a liver transplant. Among the T cells, some may be from the graft donor.

The CDR3 loop is CASSSSGNRNTQYF. The CDR3 nucleotides are TGCGCCAGCAGCTCTAGCGGCAACCGTAATACGCAGTATTTT. This rearrangement joins TRBV5-1 to TRBJ2-3, with 7 bases matching TRBD2. The CDR3 spans 14 residues. V lost 3 bases and J lost 7; bases outside the gene matches: 8. Germline V gene data show CDR1 as SGHRS and CDR2 as YFSETQ.

The chain employs TRBV6-5 and TRBJ2-5, with 7 bases fitting TRBD1. The CDR3 is 13 amino acids. CDR1 and CDR2 from the germline V gene are MNHEY and SVGAGI. The ends lost 4 bases at V and 1 base at J; junction bases unmatched: 0. CDR3 in amino acids: CASSWTGQETQYF. In DNA form, the CDR3 reads TGTGCCAGCAGTTGGACAGGCCAAGAGACCCAGTACTTC.

This clone was detected only once. The chain is built from TRBV5-4 and TRBJ1-2; weak D call: TRBD1 (6 bases). The CDR3 is 13 residues long. Per germline, CDR1 SGHNT and CDR2 YYREEE (reference sequence). Between the trimmed V and J ends, which lost 4 bases and 5 bases, there was a span of 12 bases. The CDR3: CASSGDRYYGYTF. The CDR3 nucleotides read TGTGCCAGCAGCGGCGACAGGTATTATGGCTACACCTTC.

The chain joins TRBV5-1 to TRBJ1-1; 10 bases align to TRBD1. Per germline, CDR1 SGHRS and CDR2 YFSETQ. There are 15 residues in the CDR3. The J segment lost 4 bases and the V segment lost 3 bases, leaving 6 bases of the junction unmatched. The CDR3 DNA sequence: TGCGCCAGCAGCTCGTGGACAGGGGGTGGCACTGAAGCTTTCTTT. The encoded protein is CASSSWTGGGTEAFF.

The V and J genes are TRBV6-5 and TRBJ2-1, with TRBD2 identical over 8 bases. Germline CDR1 reads MNHEY; CDR2 reads SVGAGI. The CDR3 covers 15 residues. V lost 4 bases and J lost 6; bases outside the gene matches: 8. For the CDR3, the DNA is TGTGCCAGCAGTTCCCGGGGGGGGCAACGCAATGAGCAGTTCTTC. Translating it yields CASSSRGGQRNEQFF.

This clone was picked up a small number of times. The chain is built from TRBV2 and TRBJ1-5; D is perhaps TRBD1 (6 bases). Per the germline V gene, CDR1 is SNHLY and CDR2 is FYNNEI. CDR3 length: 14 residues. The V end was cut by 5 bases, the J end by 7 bases, with 15 bases between. This CDR3 is CASSTQGLGQPQHF. Here the CDR3 DNA reads TGTGCCAGCAGTACACAGGGTCTTGGCCAGCCCCAGCATTTT.

V and J are TRBV6-5 and TRBJ2-1; D unclear. Germline V gene lookup returns CDR1 MNHEY and CDR2 SVGAGI. This CDR3 comprises 12 residues. Trimming cost V 4 bases and J 6 bases, with 7 bases left between them. The CDR3 loop is CASSSNSNEQFF. The CDR3 coding sequence is TGTGCCAGCAGTTCTAACAGCAATGAGCAGTTCTTC.

The chain carries TRBV21-1 and TRBJ2-7; TRBD2 is taken as the D call from the table, unchecked against the DNA. TRBV21-1 is assigned pseudogene status. The CDR3 extends over 20 amino acids. The CDR3 DNA follows: TGTGCCAGCAGCTACAAGGACAGGGGGCGTACTAGCGGGAGGAACTACGAGCAGTACTTC. It translates to CASSYKDRGRTSGRNYEQYF.

The chain links TRBV2 to TRBJ2-1, with D perhaps TRBD2 (5 bases). The germline V and J ends were trimmed by 3 bases and 14 bases, with 11 bases remaining between them. CDR3 length equals 11 residues. Looked up from germline, CDR1 is SNHLY and CDR2 is FYNNEI. The CDR3 DNA reads TGTGCCAGCAGTGACTGGACTTCGGAGTTCTTC. It encodes CASSDWTSEFF. The variable domain in full, with the rest retrieved from reference TRBV2 and TRBJ2-1, is EPEVTQTPSHQVTQMGQEVILRCVPISNHLYFYWYRQILGQKVEFLVSFYNNEISEKSEIFDDQFSVERPDGSNFTLKIRSTKLEDSAMYFCASSDWTSEFFGPGTRLTVL.

The CDR3 region has the DNA TGTGCCAGCAGCTTGGCCGGGACAGGGGGCATAGAGCAGTACTTC. Protein: CASSLAGTGGIEQYF. V is TRBV5-4 and J is TRBJ2-7, with TRBD1 identical over 12 bases. V gave up 0 bases and J gave up 7 bases; unmatched junction bases: 5. The germline V gene encodes CDR1 SGHNT and CDR2 YYREEE (reference sequence). This CDR3 contains 15 residues.

V gene TRBV5-1 combines with J gene TRBJ2-1; TRBD1 matches at 10 bases. Trimming removed 0 bases from V and 5 bases from J; junction bases left unmatched: 5. CDR1 SGHRS and CDR2 YFSETQ come from the germline V gene. The CDR3 covers 16 residues. DNA of the CDR3: TGCGCCAGCAGCTTGGCACTCGGGACAGGGGACAATGAGCAGTTCTTC. This sequence encodes CASSLALGTGDNEQFF.

The chain employs TRBV19 and TRBJ2-3; D might be TRBD1 or TRBD2, each matching 5 bases. Germline values: CDR1 LNHDA, CDR2 SQIVND (reference sequence). V lost 9 bases to trimming and J lost 0 bases, with 16 bases between them. CDR3 length equals 15 residues. In nucleotides, the CDR3 is TGTGCCAGCCAGGACGGGGCCGCTAGCACAGATACGCAGTATTTT. Translation: CASQDGAASTDTQYF.

The rearrangement joins TRBV5-1 to TRBJ2-7, with TRBD2 identical over 12 bases. Germline V CDR1 and CDR2: SGHRS, YFSETQ. V shed 2 bases and J 6 bases; nucleotides not matched to a gene: 6. This CDR3 has 15 residues. CDR3 DNA sequence: TGCGCCAGCAGCTTCCTAGCGGGAGGGCCGACCGAGCAGTACTTC. This gives the protein CASSFLAGGPTEQYF.